This T cell receptor beta chain was found in a study of PD-L1 blockade in urothelial cancer. At the level of the study: The patients had undergone anywhere from 0 to 3 prior chemotherapy regimens.

The sample's time point: pretreatment peripheral blood. Some clones are missing from TCRdb's copy, which holds only in-frame ones; the method was immunoSEQ multiplex PCR. Of about 49,000 clones listed, more than 65% are singletons. Germline CDR1 MDHEN, CDR2 SYDVKM. V lost 8 bases and J lost 7; bases outside the gene matches: 16. The CDR3 is made up of 16 amino acids. This TCR came from a man in his 70s with urothelial cancer. Sequencing was performed on PBMCs, taken around atezolizumab (anti-PD-L1) treatment. V and J are TRBV28 and TRBJ2-5; 10 bases fit TRBD1. The CDR3 DNA follows: TGTGCCAGCCAAAACCGCAGGGACAGGGGTTTGGGGACCCAGTACTTC. It codes for CASQNRRDRGLGTQYF.